This T cell receptor (beta chain) was profiled in a study of T-cell memory formation after mild COVID-19. Across the whole study: Largely, TCR clusters stayed within a single donor.

The CDR3 is 15 residues long. Germline values: CDR1 SGHRS, CDR2 YFSETQ. The junction had 7 bases not matched to a gene; V was cut back by 3 bases and J by 4 bases. This clonotype has a count of ten or more. As yet, its antigen is unknown. A 5'RACE reaction primed in the constant segment made cDNA libraries of TCR alpha and TCR beta, and these carried sample barcodes and UMIs. One entry per CDR3 protein, called by TCRdb with MiXCR from the 5' RACE reads. The repertoire holds 350,000 to 500,000 distinct CDR3 sequences, under 20% seen once, with roughly 21% in the top ten. Study-level findings and limits: Clones shrinking from day 15 to 85 showed even CD4/CD8 mixes; later expanders tilted CD4+.

The material sequenced was PBMCs or a T cell subset sorted from them (not recorded which). V gene TRBV5-1 combines with J gene TRBJ1-1; 9 nucleotides match TRBD1. This TCR was recovered from a man aged 18 to 35 who had mild COVID-19 (a few samples of this study predate the infection). Cell type and time point are not known. CDR3 in amino acids: CASSSGTGSITEAFF. The CDR3 coding sequence is TGCGCCAGCAGCTCGGGGACAGGGAGTATCACTGAAGCTTTCTTT.